This T cell receptor beta chain was sequenced during a study of T cell repertoires in cytomegalovirus infection. Across the whole study: HLA-B-restricted CMV epitopes that are well studied were used alongside recently identified HLA-C-restricted ones. Evidence of both CMV infection and a matching HLA type came from public TCR beta signatures.

One entry per CDR3 protein results from TCRdb running MiXCR on the reads. The repertoire holds approximately 500,000 distinct CDR3 sequences, with roughly a third as singletons. CDR3 size: 16 residues. V dropped 3 bases and J dropped 2; count of bases not matched to a gene: 7. The study, taken as a whole, reports: The study found HLA-C-restricted CMV-specific TCR beta clonotypes dominating the ex vivo response. Accumulated public TCR beta family frequency recognized individuals carrying CMV together with the relevant HLA.

This clonotype was seen many times. Its antigen remains unknown. Sequenced here: cultured PBMCs, sampled from culture after CMV antigen stimulation. The receptor's source is a human donor in good health (CMV status not recorded). Some clones in this sample may be carry-over from other donors' samples. V and J are TRBV12-3 or TRBV12-4 and TRBJ2-7, with 10 bases aligning to TRBD2. CDR3 sequence reads: CASSFSASGSTYEQYF. In DNA form, the CDR3 reads TGTGCCAGCAGTTTTTCGGCTAGCGGGAGTACCTACGAGCAGTACTTC.